These 20 T cell receptor beta chains were all obtained from the same sample, sequenced in a study of shared clonotypes between healthy human individuals. Clones were sequenced by immunoSEQ multiplex PCR, and TCRdb holds only the in-frame ones, with some missing. Of fewer than 200,000 clones in the sample, about 93% are singletons; the top ten hold about 0.067%. Sequencing used naive CD4+ T cells sorted from blood. Subset meaning: CD45RA+ positively selected. These TCRs come from a woman between 25 and 40 years old in good health.

The V gene is TRBV7-9, the J gene TRBJ2-6; D gene ambiguous. The CDR3 is 15 residues long. The germline V gene has CDR1 SEHNR and CDR2 FQNEAQ (reference sequence). With 2 bases removed from V and 2 bases from J, the gap between germline ends came to 7 bases. CDR3 protein: CASSLFSAGANVLTF. Written as DNA, the CDR3 is TGTGCCAGCAGCTTATTCTCGGCTGGGGCCAACGTCCTGACTTTC.

This sequence joins TRBV7-3 and TRBJ2-1, with 8 bases that match TRBD2. The CDR3 spans 15 residues. The germline V gene has CDR1 SGHTA and CDR2 FQGTGA. V dropped 2 bases and J dropped 8; count of bases not matched to a gene: 8. The CDR3 reads CASSLGAGGVDEQFF. CDR3 in DNA: TGTGCCAGCAGCTTAGGGGCGGGAGGCGTCGATGAGCAGTTCTTC.

This sequence joins TRBV6-6 and TRBJ2-5; D unresolved. TRBJ2-7 matches the DNA end more closely, so the J call is doubtful. The length of the CDR3 is 13 residues. Per the germline V gene, CDR1 is MNHNY and CDR2 is SVGAGI (reference sequence). CDR3 in amino acids: CASSPREVYEQYF. DNA of the CDR3: TGTGCCAGCAGCCCGCGCGAGGTCTACGAGCAGTACTTC.

V is TRBV6-5 and J is TRBJ1-5; D is perhaps TRBD1 (5 bases). Trimming shortened V by 8 bases and J by 6 bases, and 17 bases separated the two germline ends. The CDR3 totals 14 residues. The V gene's germline CDR1 is MNHEY and CDR2 SVGAGI. CDR3 sequence (DNA): TGTGCCAGCTCCCGGGGGGGTTTGGGTCAGCCCCAGCATTTT. This translates into CASSRGGLGQPQHF.

The chain couples TRBV7-2 to TRBJ1-2, with TRBD1 matching 7 bases. V gave up 2 bases and J gave up 4 bases; unmatched junction bases: 13. This CDR3 has 17 residues. Germline V gene data show CDR1 as SGHTA and CDR2 as FQGNSA. The CDR3 nucleotides are TGTGCCAGCAGCTTAAGTCTCAGGGGGAATCAGGGCTATGGCTACACCTTC. It specifies CASSLSLRGNQGYGYTF. Variable domain in full (rest from reference TRBV7-2 and TRBJ1-2): GAGVSQSPSNKVTEKGKDVELRCDPISGHTALYWYRQSLGQGLEFLIYFQGNSAPDKSGLPSDRFSAERTGGSVSTLTIQRTQQEDSAVYLCASSLSLRGNQGYGYTFGSGTRLTVV.

This clone has more than one count but fewer than ten. The rearrangement uses TRBV18 and TRBJ1-5; D might be TRBD1 (6 bases). Trimming pared 3 bases from V and 4 bases from J, leaving 10 bases between. This CDR3 is 14 amino acids long. CDR1 and CDR2 (germline): KGHSH, LQKENI. CDR3: CASSPRQDNQPQHF. CDR3 sequence (DNA): TGTGCCAGCTCACCCAGACAGGATAATCAGCCCCAGCATTTT. Full variable domain (missing parts from reference TRBV18 and TRBJ1-5): NAGVMQNPRHLVRRRGQEARLRCSPMKGHSHVYWYRQLPEEGLKFMVYLQKENIIDESGMPKERFSAEFPKEGPSILRIQQVVRGDSAAYFCASSPRQDNQPQHFGDGTRLSIL.

The rearrangement joins TRBV4-2 to TRBJ2-7; the match to TRBD2 covers 13 bases. The CDR3 spans 17 residues. Trimming at V came to 2 bases and at J to 3 bases, leaving 7 bases not matched to a gene. Germline V gene data show CDR1 as LGHNA and CDR2 as YNFKEQ. CDR3 DNA: TGTGCCAGCAGCCAACCGGGACTAGCGGGAACTCTCTACGAGCAGTACTTC. Encoded protein: CASSQPGLAGTLYEQYF.

This rearrangement joins TRBV4-2 to TRBJ1-5, with a possible D match to TRBD1 (5 bases). The CDR3 has 15 amino acids. Germline V CDR1 and CDR2: LGHNA, YNFKEQ. V shed 0 bases and J shed 4 bases, with 10 bases lying between them. This CDR3 is CASSQDEGRNQPQHF. In DNA form, the CDR3 reads TGTGCCAGCAGCCAAGATGAGGGGCGTAATCAGCCCCAGCATTTT.

The rearrangement joins TRBV5-1 to TRBJ2-1, with 9 bases fitting TRBD2. Germline V gene data show CDR1 as SGHRS and CDR2 as YFSETQ. Trimming at V came to 6 bases and at J to 7 bases, leaving 11 bases not matched to a gene. The CDR3 covers 15 residues. The CDR3 DNA follows: TGCGCCAGCACCCCCTTGGCGGGAGGGAGGAATGAGCAGTTCTTC. Amino acids: CASTPLAGGRNEQFF.

The chain recombines TRBV28 with TRBJ2-4, with 9 bases lining up with TRBD2. Germline V gene sequence: CDR1 MDHEN, CDR2 SYDVKM. The CDR3 spans 17 residues. V lost 3 bases and J lost 2; bases outside the gene matches: 8. CDR3 region: CASSFPASGNTKNIQYF. CDR3 sequence (DNA): TGTGCCAGCAGTTTTCCGGCTAGCGGGAACACCAAAAACATTCAGTACTTC.

This chain connects TRBV10-3 to TRBJ2-5; 7 nucleotides line up with TRBD1. The DNA end favors TRBJ2-7, so the J call may be wrong. This CDR3 is built from 12 residues. Germline V gives CDR1 ENHRY, CDR2 SYGVKD. The CDR3 loop is CAIRGPTDEQYF. In DNA form, the CDR3 reads TGTGCCATTAGGGGGCCCACGGACGAGCAGTACTTC.

This clone was picked up one time. The V call is TRBV10-3, the J call TRBJ1-1; D is ambiguous. Trimming removed 8 bases from V and 0 bases from J, with 10 bases in between. CDR1 and CDR2 (germline): ENHRY, SYGVKD. This CDR3 contains 13 residues. The DNA for the CDR3 is TGTGCCATCCATCCGGAGTTGAACACTGAAGCTTTCTTT. This translates into CAIHPELNTEAFF.

The V gene is TRBV5-1, the J gene TRBJ1-4; D is possibly TRBD1 (6 bases). This CDR3 is 17 amino acids long. V dropped 4 bases and J dropped 2 bases, with 18 bases sitting between them. The germline V gene encodes CDR1 SGHRS and CDR2 YFSETQ. The CDR3 DNA sequence: TGCGCCAGCAGCCCCGGGACATCAGCGGCGACTAATGAAAAACTGTTTTTT. Encoded protein: CASSPGTSAATNEKLFF.

The V call is TRBV4-2, the J call TRBJ2-1; 10 bases are shared with TRBD1. The CDR3 contains 18 residues. The V gene's germline CDR1 is LGHNA and CDR2 YNFKEQ. The junction had 13 bases not matched to a gene; V was cut back by 1 base and J by 7 bases. CDR3 residues: CASSQGSIPGQGSNEQFF. The CDR3 DNA reads TGTGCCAGCAGCCAAGGGAGCATCCCGGGACAGGGGTCAAATGAGCAGTTCTTC.

V gene TRBV5-6 combines with J gene TRBJ1-1; 7 nucleotides agree with TRBD1. The CDR3 runs to 12 residues. The germline V gene encodes CDR1 SGHDT and CDR2 YYEEEE. V gave up 3 bases and J gave up 6 bases; unmatched junction bases: 2. The CDR3 nucleotides read TGTGCCAGCAGCTCACAGGGGCCTGAAGCTTTCTTT. As protein: CASSSQGPEAFF.

The V and J genes are TRBV28 and TRBJ2-5; 9 positions agree with TRBD1. The end of the DNA is better explained by TRBJ2-7, so the J call may be wrong. The germline gives CDR1 MDHEN, CDR2 SYDVKM. This CDR3 has 15 amino acids. The CDR3 DNA is TGTGCCAGTTCTGCTCCGGGACAGGGAGACCACGAGCAGTACTTC. It codes for CASSAPGQGDHEQYF.

The chain is built from TRBV10-1 and TRBJ2-2, with D possibly matching TRBD2 (6 bases). V was cut by 0 bases and J by 9 bases, with 11 bases left in between. The germline V gene has CDR1 WNHNN and CDR2 SYGVQD (reference sequence). This CDR3 comprises 14 residues. In DNA form, the CDR3 reads TGCGCCAGCAGTGAGTCTTCCGGGAGCCGGGAGCTGTTTTTT. This encodes CASSESSGSRELFF.

The chain is built from TRBV5-1 and TRBJ2-5; D remains unclear. The CDR3 spans 14 residues. Germline V lookup: CDR1 SGHRS, CDR2 YFSETQ. Trimming left V 1 base short and J 5 bases short, with 12 bases between. CDR3 sequence: CASSLWGMEETQYF. For the CDR3, the DNA is TGCGCCAGCAGCTTGTGGGGAATGGAGGAGACCCAGTACTTC.

The V call is TRBV5-8, the J call TRBJ2-5; D is possibly TRBD2 (6 bases). Germline CDR1 is SGHTS and CDR2 is YDEGEE. With 0 bases removed from V and 5 bases from J, the gap between germline ends came to 11 bases. The CDR3 has 14 amino acids. CDR3 region: CASSLGGARETQYF. The CDR3 region has the DNA TGTGCCAGCAGCTTGGGCGGGGCGAGGGAGACCCAGTACTTC.

The rearrangement uses TRBV19 and TRBJ1-4, with D possibly TRBD1 on 5 matching bases. Per germline, CDR1 LNHDA and CDR2 SQIVND (reference sequence). The CDR3 loop spans 14 amino acids. The V gene lost 3 bases and the J gene lost 4 bases, with 9 bases spanning the gap. In nucleotides, the CDR3 is TGTGCCAGTAGTATCGGGGACTTTAATGAAAAACTGTTTTTT. This translates into CASSIGDFNEKLFF.